Listed below are T cell receptor beta chains from one sample, sequenced in a study of blood T cells in healthy people across ages. MiXCR, run by TCRdb on the 5' RACE reads, gives a single entry per CDR3 protein. Of 1,100,000 or so distinct CDR3 sequences listed, under 45% were seen once; the top ten hold approximately 17%. Specimen: blood. All receptors come from a woman aged 60 to 75 in good health. Each CDR3 is given with its conserved first and last residue. A D gene is named only where the DNA matches it firmly. The size entry is marked missing in some rows and otherwise reads once, few, many or a size class.

CDR3nt: TGCAGCGTTGAAATGGGGTACGAGCAGTACTTC
CDR3aa: CSVEMGYEQYF
abundance: many
j_gene: TRBJ2-7
v_gene: TRBV29-1
len: 11
d_gene: NA

CDR3nt: TGTGCCAGCAAACTCGGATCACTAGCGGGAGAGACCCAGTACTTC
CDR3aa: CASKLGSLAGETQYF
abundance: few
j_gene: TRBJ2-5
v_gene: TRBV2
len: 15
d_gene: TRBD2

CDR3nt: TGTGCCAGCAGTTTATTCGGGCGGAGAACAGTGTACAATGAGCAGTACTTC
CDR3aa: CASSLFGRRTVYNEQYF
abundance: NA
j_gene: TRBJ2-7
v_gene: TRBV12-3/TRBV12-4
len: 17
d_gene: NA

CDR3nt: TGTGCCATCAGGAAGACAGGGCAAGAGACCCAGTACTTC
CDR3aa: CAIRKTGQETQYF
abundance: few
j_gene: TRBJ2-5
v_gene: TRBV10-3
len: 13
d_gene: TRBD1

CDR3nt: TGTGCCAGCAGCTTAGATGGGGCACAGGGCGGTGGCTACACCTTC
CDR3aa: CASSLDGAQGGGYTF
abundance: NA
j_gene: TRBJ1-2
v_gene: TRBV11-2
len: 15
d_gene: NA

CDR3nt: TGCAGTGCTAGGAAACGAGCGAACACCGGGGAGCTGTTTTTT
CDR3aa: CSARKRANTGELFF
abundance: NA
j_gene: TRBJ2-2
v_gene: TRBV20-1
len: 14
d_gene: NA

CDR3nt: TGTGCCAGCAGCATCGGACTAGCGGGAGGGCCTGTCGAGCAGTACTTC
CDR3aa: CASSIGLAGGPVEQYF
abundance: few
j_gene: TRBJ2-7
v_gene: TRBV7-9
len: 16
d_gene: TRBD2

CDR3nt: TGCAGTGCTAGAGATCGGGCTAGAAGTCCCTACGAGCAGTACTTC
CDR3aa: CSARDRARSPYEQYF
abundance: NA
j_gene: TRBJ2-7
v_gene: TRBV20-1
len: 15
d_gene: NA

CDR3nt: TGCAGCGGCGCACTTACAGGGTCAGAGACCCAGTACTTC
CDR3aa: CSGALTGSETQYF
abundance: NA
j_gene: TRBJ2-5
v_gene: TRBV29-1
len: 13
d_gene: NA

CDR3nt: TGTGCCAGCAGTGTGCTGACTAGCGGGAAAAATGAGCAGTACTTC
CDR3aa: CASSVLTSGKNEQYF
abundance: few
j_gene: TRBJ2-7
v_gene: TRBV2
len: 15
d_gene: TRBD2

CDR3nt: TGTGCCAGCATCCAGGGCCCAGGGGGCTTGGGTGAAAAACTGTTTTTT
CDR3aa: CASIQGPGGLGEKLFF
abundance: NA
j_gene: TRBJ1-4
v_gene: TRBV28
len: 16
d_gene: TRBD1

CDR3nt: TGTGCCAGCAGCTTAATGACGGGGACTACCGACGAGCAGTACTTC
CDR3aa: CASSLMTGTTDEQYF
abundance: once
j_gene: TRBJ2-7
v_gene: TRBV7-9
len: 15
d_gene: TRBD2

CDR3nt: TGTGCCAGCAGTTACTACTCGATGTTGGGACTTCGACGTCTAAAATACGAGCAGTACTTC
CDR3aa: CASSYYSMLGLRRLKYEQYF
abundance: once
j_gene: TRBJ2-7
v_gene: TRBV6-2/TRBV6-3
len: 20
d_gene: NA

CDR3nt: TGTGCCAGCAGCTTAGCGAGGGGGGGTCAGGGGACCCAGTACTTC
CDR3aa: CASSLARGGQGTQYF
abundance: few
j_gene: TRBJ2-5
v_gene: TRBV7-2
len: 15
d_gene: NA

CDR3nt: TGCGCCAGCAGCCAAGACGGTGCGGGAGTTACCACCGGGGAGCTGTTTTTT
CDR3aa: CASSQDGAGVTTGELFF
abundance: NA
j_gene: TRBJ2-2
v_gene: TRBV4-1
len: 17
d_gene: TRBD2

CDR3nt: TGTGCCAGCAGCTTTGGGGCGGGAGTCCAAGAGACCCAGTACTTC
CDR3aa: CASSFGAGVQETQYF
abundance: few
j_gene: TRBJ2-5
v_gene: TRBV11-2
len: 15
d_gene: TRBD2

CDR3nt: TGTGCCAGCAGAAAAACAGGGGGCCCCTACAATGAGCAGTTCTTC
CDR3aa: CASRKTGGPYNEQFF
abundance: NA
j_gene: TRBJ2-1
v_gene: TRBV12-3/TRBV12-4
len: 15
d_gene: TRBD1

CDR3nt: TGCAGCGTCCAAACCCTAGCGGGTTACAATGAGCAGTTCTTC
CDR3aa: CSVQTLAGYNEQFF
abundance: few
j_gene: TRBJ2-1
v_gene: TRBV29-1
len: 14
d_gene: TRBD2

CDR3nt: TGCGCCAGCAGTAGACTAGCGGGAGGTTCGGATGAGCAGTACTTC
CDR3aa: CASSRLAGGSDEQYF
abundance: NA
j_gene: TRBJ2-5
v_gene: TRBV12-3/TRBV12-4
len: 15
d_gene: TRBD2

CDR3nt: TGTGCCAGCAGCGTAGATGGGACAGGGGGGGAAACTTTCTTT
CDR3aa: CASSVDGTGGETFF
abundance: NA
j_gene: TRBJ1-1
v_gene: TRBV11-2
len: 14
d_gene: TRBD1

CDR3nt: TGCAGTCTCTCGGGCTCCTACGAGCAGTACTTC
CDR3aa: CSLSGSYEQYF
abundance: few
j_gene: TRBJ2-7
v_gene: TRBV20-1
len: 11
d_gene: NA

CDR3nt: TGTGCCATCAGTGAGGTGGGGACAGGGGGGAGCGGCTACACCTTC
CDR3aa: CAISEVGTGGSGYTF
abundance: few
j_gene: TRBJ1-2
v_gene: TRBV10-3
len: 15
d_gene: TRBD1

CDR3nt: TGCAGTGCTAGATCTCCACTAGCGGGGGTTAATGAGCAGTTCTTC
CDR3aa: CSARSPLAGVNEQFF
abundance: NA
j_gene: TRBJ2-1
v_gene: TRBV20-1
len: 15
d_gene: TRBD2

CDR3nt: TGTGCCAGCAGCCGACAGGGGGTTGGGCAGTACTTC
CDR3aa: CASSRQGVGQYF
abundance: NA
j_gene: TRBJ2-7
v_gene: TRBV13
len: 12
d_gene: TRBD1

CDR3nt: TGTGCCAGCAGCTTCTTAGCGGGAGGGCCGAGAGAGCAGTACTTC
CDR3aa: CASSFLAGGPREQYF
abundance: NA
j_gene: TRBJ2-7
v_gene: TRBV7-2
len: 15
d_gene: TRBD2

CDR3nt: TGTGCCAGCAGCCTGACTAGCGCAACAAACATTCAGTACTTC
CDR3aa: CASSLTSATNIQYF
abundance: NA
j_gene: TRBJ2-4
v_gene: TRBV11-3
len: 14
d_gene: TRBD2

CDR3nt: TGTGCCAGCAGTCCCGGGGGAGGCGGCGGGAGTAGGTACGAGCAGTACTTC
CDR3aa: CASSPGGGGGSRYEQYF
abundance: few
j_gene: TRBJ2-7
v_gene: TRBV12-3/TRBV12-4
len: 17
d_gene: TRBD2

CDR3nt: TGTGCCAGCAGACACAGGGGTGACAATTCACCCCTCCACTTT
CDR3aa: CASRHRGDNSPLHF
abundance: few
j_gene: TRBJ1-6
v_gene: TRBV6-5
len: 14
d_gene: TRBD1

CDR3nt: TGTGCCAGCAGTGAAGCGAGTTACTTTGGCGAGCAGTACTTC
CDR3aa: CASSEASYFGEQYF
abundance: NA
j_gene: TRBJ2-7
v_gene: TRBV6-1
len: 14
d_gene: NA

CDR3nt: TGTGCCATCAGGGAAAGGACAGAAGGAGAAAAACTGTTTTTT
CDR3aa: CAIRERTEGEKLFF
abundance: NA
j_gene: TRBJ1-4
v_gene: TRBV10-3
len: 14
d_gene: NA

CDR3nt: TGTGCCAGCAGTTACGCGCCAGGGCAAGAGACCCAGTACTTC
CDR3aa: CASSYAPGQETQYF
abundance: NA
j_gene: TRBJ2-5
v_gene: TRBV6-6
len: 14
d_gene: NA

CDR3nt: TGTGCCAGCAACAGGGGGTTAGGCTACGAGCAGTACTTC
CDR3aa: CASNRGLGYEQYF
abundance: NA
j_gene: TRBJ2-7
v_gene: TRBV28
len: 13
d_gene: TRBD1

CDR3nt: TGTGCCAGCAGCCATTTCCCGCGGGGACTAACCACGGATGAGCAGTTCTTC
CDR3aa: CASSHFPRGLTTDEQFF
abundance: few
j_gene: TRBJ2-1
v_gene: TRBV7-9
len: 17
d_gene: TRBD2

CDR3nt: TGTGCCAGCAGCGCCCCAGCCTACGAGCAGTACTTC
CDR3aa: CASSAPAYEQYF
abundance: NA
j_gene: TRBJ2-7
v_gene: TRBV5-6
len: 12
d_gene: NA

CDR3nt: TGCAGTGCTAGAGATCCGGACAGAACCTACGAGCAGTACTTC
CDR3aa: CSARDPDRTYEQYF
abundance: few
j_gene: TRBJ2-7
v_gene: TRBV20-1
len: 14
d_gene: NA

CDR3nt: TGCAGTGCTAGAGCCGGACTAGCGGGAGTATCAGATACGCAGTATTTT
CDR3aa: CSARAGLAGVSDTQYF
abundance: NA
j_gene: TRBJ2-3
v_gene: TRBV20-1
len: 16
d_gene: TRBD2

CDR3nt: TGCAGTGCTAGAGACCCCAGGGGCGGGACCCAGTACTTC
CDR3aa: CSARDPRGGTQYF
abundance: few
j_gene: TRBJ2-5
v_gene: TRBV20-1
len: 13
d_gene: NA

CDR3nt: TGTGCCATCAGTGAGACGGGACACAACTATGGCTACACCTTC
CDR3aa: CAISETGHNYGYTF
abundance: NA
j_gene: TRBJ1-2
v_gene: TRBV10-3
len: 14
d_gene: NA

CDR3nt: TGTGCCAGCAGCTTAGGTGGTGGCTTGGCAGGCAATCAGCCCCAGCATTTT
CDR3aa: CASSLGGGLAGNQPQHF
abundance: NA
j_gene: TRBJ1-5
v_gene: TRBV7-2
len: 17
d_gene: NA

CDR3nt: TGCAGCACACAACGGGGGACAGGGGGAAATGAGCAGTTCTTC
CDR3aa: CSTQRGTGGNEQFF
abundance: few
j_gene: TRBJ2-1
v_gene: TRBV29-1
len: 14
d_gene: TRBD1

CDR3nt: TGTGCCAGCAGTTGGACTAGCGGGAGCAGAGATACGCAGTATTTT
CDR3aa: CASSWTSGSRDTQYF
abundance: few
j_gene: TRBJ2-3
v_gene: TRBV6-5
len: 15
d_gene: TRBD2

CDR3nt: TGCAGCGTGCGGGCCAGCGCGAACACCGGGGAGCTGTTTTTT
CDR3aa: CSVRASANTGELFF
abundance: many
j_gene: TRBJ2-2
v_gene: TRBV29-1
len: 14
d_gene: NA

CDR3nt: TGTGCCAGCAGCCAATATTTGGGGAGTGTGACAGATACGCAGTATTTT
CDR3aa: CASSQYLGSVTDTQYF
abundance: NA
j_gene: TRBJ2-3
v_gene: TRBV3-1
len: 16
d_gene: NA

CDR3nt: TGTGCCAGCAGCCACGAAGCGGGAGCCGTCTACGAGCAGTACTTC
CDR3aa: CASSHEAGAVYEQYF
abundance: NA
j_gene: TRBJ2-7
v_gene: TRBV7-6
len: 15
d_gene: TRBD2

CDR3nt: TGTGCCAGCAGCGCGGCCCCCGTGGGAAAACTGTTTTTT
CDR3aa: CASSAAPVGKLFF
abundance: few
j_gene: TRBJ1-4
v_gene: TRBV5-6
len: 13
d_gene: NA

CDR3nt: TGCAGTGCTAGAAAGCATAAAGATAGGTACAATGAGCAGTACTTC
CDR3aa: CSARKHKDRYNEQYF
abundance: NA
j_gene: TRBJ2-5
v_gene: TRBV20-1
len: 15
d_gene: NA

CDR3nt: TGCGCCAGCAGCCAAGATTACGGTGTCGACACTGAAGCTTTCTTT
CDR3aa: CASSQDYGVDTEAFF
abundance: NA
j_gene: TRBJ1-1
v_gene: TRBV4-1
len: 15
d_gene: NA

CDR3nt: TGTGCCAGCAGCGTCGGAACCACAGATACGCAGTATTTT
CDR3aa: CASSVGTTDTQYF
abundance: many
j_gene: TRBJ2-3
v_gene: TRBV9
len: 13
d_gene: NA

CDR3nt: TGTGCCAGCAGCTTCTCCAGCCCTAGCGAGCACAATGAGCAGTTCTTC
CDR3aa: CASSFSSPSEHNEQFF
abundance: few
j_gene: TRBJ2-1
v_gene: TRBV7-6
len: 16
d_gene: NA

CDR3nt: TGTGCCAGCAGTCGCGCTGACAGGGGGCGGCCCCACGAGCAGTACTTC
CDR3aa: CASSRADRGRPHEQYF
abundance: many
j_gene: TRBJ2-7
v_gene: TRBV7-2
len: 16
d_gene: TRBD1

CDR3nt: TGCAGTGCCGAGGACGAGCGGGAGTTCCATGAGCAGTTCTTC
CDR3aa: CSAEDEREFHEQFF
abundance: NA
j_gene: TRBJ2-1
v_gene: TRBV20-1
len: 14
d_gene: TRBD2

CDR3nt: TGTGCCTGGAGTGTCACCGGGGAGCTGTTTTTT
CDR3aa: CAWSVTGELFF
abundance: NA
j_gene: TRBJ2-2
v_gene: TRBV30
len: 11
d_gene: NA

CDR3nt: TGTGCCAGCAGCTTTACTGCGGGACCAGGGAATCAGCCCCAGCATTTT
CDR3aa: CASSFTAGPGNQPQHF
abundance: NA
j_gene: TRBJ1-5
v_gene: TRBV11-2
len: 16
d_gene: NA

CDR3nt: TGTGCCAGCACCCCGACAGGGGGATATTCACCCCTCCACTTT
CDR3aa: CASTPTGGYSPLHF
abundance: few
j_gene: TRBJ1-6
v_gene: TRBV12-3/TRBV12-4
len: 14
d_gene: TRBD1

CDR3nt: TGCGCCAGCAGCCAGGGGGAGCGGAACACAGATACGCAGTATTTT
CDR3aa: CASSQGERNTDTQYF
abundance: few
j_gene: TRBJ2-3
v_gene: TRBV4-1
len: 15
d_gene: NA